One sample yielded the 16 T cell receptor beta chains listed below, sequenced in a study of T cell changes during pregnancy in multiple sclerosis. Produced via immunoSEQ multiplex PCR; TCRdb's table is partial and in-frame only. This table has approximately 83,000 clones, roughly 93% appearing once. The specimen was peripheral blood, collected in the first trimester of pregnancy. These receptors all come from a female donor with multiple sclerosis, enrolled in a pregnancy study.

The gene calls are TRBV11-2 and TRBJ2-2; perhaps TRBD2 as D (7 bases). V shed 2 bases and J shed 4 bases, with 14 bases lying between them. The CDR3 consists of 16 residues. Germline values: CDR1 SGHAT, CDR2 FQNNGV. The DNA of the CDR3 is TGTGCCAGCAGCTTATTGGGGGGGCGGGGCACCGGGGAGCTGTTTTTT. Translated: CASSLLGGRGTGELFF.

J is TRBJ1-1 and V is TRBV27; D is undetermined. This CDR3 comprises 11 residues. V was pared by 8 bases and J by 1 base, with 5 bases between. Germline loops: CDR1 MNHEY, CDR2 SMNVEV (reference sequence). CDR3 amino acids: CASFRNTEAFF. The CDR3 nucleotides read TGTGCCAGCTTCAGGAACACTGAAGCTTTCTTT.

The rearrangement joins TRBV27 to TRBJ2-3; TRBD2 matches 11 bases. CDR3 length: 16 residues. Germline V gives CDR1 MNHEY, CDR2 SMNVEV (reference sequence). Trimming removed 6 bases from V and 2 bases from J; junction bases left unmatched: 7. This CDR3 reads CASSDSTSGATDTQYF. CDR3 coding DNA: TGTGCCAGCAGCGACTCGACTAGCGGGGCCACAGATACGCAGTATTTT.

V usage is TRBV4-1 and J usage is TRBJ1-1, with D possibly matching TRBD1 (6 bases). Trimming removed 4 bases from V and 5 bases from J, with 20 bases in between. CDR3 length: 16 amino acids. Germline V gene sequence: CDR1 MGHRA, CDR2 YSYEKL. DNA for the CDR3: TGCGCCAGCAGCCGGAACCCTACAGGGTTTGGGACTGAAGCTTTCTTT. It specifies CASSRNPTGFGTEAFF.

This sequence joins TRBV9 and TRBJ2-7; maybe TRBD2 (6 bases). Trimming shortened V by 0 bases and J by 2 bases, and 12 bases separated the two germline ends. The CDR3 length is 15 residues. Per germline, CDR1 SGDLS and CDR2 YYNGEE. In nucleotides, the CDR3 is TGTGCCAGCAGCGTAGGGCGGGGTGGAACCTACGAGCAGTACTTC. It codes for CASSVGRGGTYEQYF.

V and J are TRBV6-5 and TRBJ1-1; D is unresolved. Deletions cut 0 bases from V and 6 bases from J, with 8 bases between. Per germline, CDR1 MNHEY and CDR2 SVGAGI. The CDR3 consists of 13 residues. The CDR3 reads CASSYSRWAEAFF. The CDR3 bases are TGTGCCAGCAGTTACTCGAGGTGGGCTGAAGCTTTCTTT.

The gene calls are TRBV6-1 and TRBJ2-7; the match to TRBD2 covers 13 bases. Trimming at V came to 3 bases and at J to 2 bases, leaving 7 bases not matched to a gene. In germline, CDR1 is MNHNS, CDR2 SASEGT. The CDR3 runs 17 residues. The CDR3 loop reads CASSEKAGTSGTYEQYF. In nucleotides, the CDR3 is TGTGCCAGCAGTGAGAAAGCCGGGACTAGCGGGACCTACGAGCAGTACTTC.

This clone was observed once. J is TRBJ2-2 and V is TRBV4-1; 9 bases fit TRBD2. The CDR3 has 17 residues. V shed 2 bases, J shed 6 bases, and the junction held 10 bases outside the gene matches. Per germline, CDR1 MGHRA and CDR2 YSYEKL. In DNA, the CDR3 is TGCGCCAGCAGCCAAAATGGGCTAGCGGGGCACGCCGGGGAGCTGTTTTTT. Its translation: CASSQNGLAGHAGELFF.

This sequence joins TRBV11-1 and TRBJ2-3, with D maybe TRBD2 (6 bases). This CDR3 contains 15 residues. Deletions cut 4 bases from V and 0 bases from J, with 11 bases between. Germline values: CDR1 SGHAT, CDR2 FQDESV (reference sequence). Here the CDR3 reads CASSSERASTDTQYF. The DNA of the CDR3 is TGTGCCAGCAGCTCGGAGCGGGCTAGCACAGATACGCAGTATTTT.

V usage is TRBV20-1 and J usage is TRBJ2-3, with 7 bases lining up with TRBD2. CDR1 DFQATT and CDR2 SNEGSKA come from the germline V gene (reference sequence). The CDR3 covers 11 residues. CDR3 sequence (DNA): TGCAGCCAGACTAGCCTAGATACGCAGTATTTT. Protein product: CSQTSLDTQYF.

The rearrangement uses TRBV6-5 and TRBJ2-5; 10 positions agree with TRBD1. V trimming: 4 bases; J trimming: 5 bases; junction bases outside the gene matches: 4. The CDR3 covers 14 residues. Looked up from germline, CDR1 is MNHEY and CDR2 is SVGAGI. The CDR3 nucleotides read TGTGCCAGCAGTTCTCGGACAGGGGGGGAGACCCAGTACTTC. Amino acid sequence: CASSSRTGGETQYF.

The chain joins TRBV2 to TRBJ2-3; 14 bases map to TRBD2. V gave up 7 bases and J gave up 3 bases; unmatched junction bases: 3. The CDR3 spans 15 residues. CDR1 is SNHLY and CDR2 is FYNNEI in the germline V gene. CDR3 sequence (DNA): TGTGCCAGCATGAGGACTAGCGGGGGGACAGATACGCAGTATTTT. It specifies CASMRTSGGTDTQYF. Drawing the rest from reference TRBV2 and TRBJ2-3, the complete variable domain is EPEVTQTPSHQVTQMGQEVILRCVPISNHLYFYWYRQILGQKVEFLVSFYNNEISEKSEIFDDQFSVERPDGSNFTLKIRSTKLEDSAMYFCASMRTSGGTDTQYFGPGTRLTVL.

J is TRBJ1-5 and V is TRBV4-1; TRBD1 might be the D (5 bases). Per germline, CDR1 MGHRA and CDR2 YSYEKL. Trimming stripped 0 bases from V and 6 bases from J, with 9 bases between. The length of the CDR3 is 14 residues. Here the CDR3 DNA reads TGCGCCAGCAGCCAAGATCGGGGGGGTCAGCCCCAGCATTTT. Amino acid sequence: CASSQDRGGQPQHF.

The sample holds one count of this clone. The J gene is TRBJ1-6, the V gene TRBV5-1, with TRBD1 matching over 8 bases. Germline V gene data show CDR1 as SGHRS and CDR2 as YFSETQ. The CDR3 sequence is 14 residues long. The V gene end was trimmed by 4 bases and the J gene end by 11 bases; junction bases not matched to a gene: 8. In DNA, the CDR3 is TGCGCCAGCAGCGACGGACAGGGTGGTACACCCCTCCACTTT. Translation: CASSDGQGGTPLHF.

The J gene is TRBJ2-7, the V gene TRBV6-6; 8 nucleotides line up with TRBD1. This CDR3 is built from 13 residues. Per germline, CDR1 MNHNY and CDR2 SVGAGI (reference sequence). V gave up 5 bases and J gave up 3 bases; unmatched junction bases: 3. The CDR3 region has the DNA TGTGCCAGCAGTCTAGACAGGGGCTACGAGCAGTACTTC. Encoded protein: CASSLDRGYEQYF.

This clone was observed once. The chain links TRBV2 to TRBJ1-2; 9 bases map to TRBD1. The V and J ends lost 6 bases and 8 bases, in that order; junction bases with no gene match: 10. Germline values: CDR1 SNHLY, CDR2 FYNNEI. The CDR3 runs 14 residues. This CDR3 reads CASSTGRDRDGYTF. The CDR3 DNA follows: TGTGCCAGCAGCACCGGCCGGGACAGGGACGGCTACACCTTC.